Listed below are T cell receptor beta chains from one sample, sequenced in a study of cytomegalovirus exposure and HLA in healthy donors. Here immunoSEQ multiplex PCR was the method, and the copy in TCRdb shows in-frame clones only, minus some. The table records about 120,000 clones, 81% of them present only once. The specimen sequenced was PBMCs. The receptor set was obtained from a man aged 18 to 29 in good health and CMV-seronegative. The CDR3 runs from the conserved cysteine through the conserved F or W. The D gene is left open where the match is weak. Rows give clone size only sometimes, using once, few, many, or a class for an expanded clone.

clone size,V gene,D gene,J gene,CDR3 DNA,CDR3 protein
NA,TRBV4-1,TRBD2,TRBJ2-1,TGCGCCAGCAGCCATAGCGGGGGGTGGGCTGAGCAGTTCTTC,CASSHSGGWAEQFF
NA,TRBV10-3,TRBD1,TRBJ1-6,TGTGCCATCAGTCGGGAGGGGGCGGCATCCGGCAATTCACCCCTCCACTTT,CAISREGAASGNSPLHF
NA,TRBV5-4,TRBD1,TRBJ2-3,TGTGCCAGCAGCCTAAAGGACAGGGTTGGGGCAGATACGCAGTATTTT,CASSLKDRVGADTQYF
NA,TRBV5-1,NA,TRBJ2-7,TGCGCCAGCGCTGGAGGGGGCCCCAACGAGCAGTACTTC,CASAGGGPNEQYF
NA,TRBV19,TRBD1,TRBJ1-1,TGTGCCAGTAGTCTACGGCAGGGGGCGACTGAAGCTTTCTTT,CASSLRQGATEAFF
NA,TRBV2,NA,TRBJ1-1,TGTGCCAGCAGTGAGGGGAAAACGAGAGGGTATGCTTTCTTT,CASSEGKTRGYAFF
NA,TRBV7-8,NA,TRBJ1-5,TGTGCCAGCAGCCTTCAGGGTGTGTCGGGCCAGCCCCAGCATTTT,CASSLQGVSGQPQHF
NA,TRBV5-5,TRBD1,TRBJ1-2,TGTGCCAGCAGCTTGAGCAGACAGGGAAGGGGCTATGGCTACACCTTC,CASSLSRQGRGYGYTF
NA,TRBV9,NA,TRBJ2-2,TGTGCCAGCAGTTCCTACTTAATCCAGGGAAAGAACACCGGGGAGCTGTTTTTT,CASSSYLIQGKNTGELFF
NA,TRBV29-1,TRBD1,TRBJ1-2,TGCAGCGTTGCCCAGGGACAGGGGGCTGGCTACACCTTC,CSVAQGQGAGYTF
NA,TRBV4-1,TRBD2,TRBJ2-2,TGCGCCAGCAGCCAGAGAGGGTTAGCGGGGGGCGGAGGGGAGCTGTTTTTT,CASSQRGLAGGGGELFF
NA,TRBV4-3,NA,TRBJ2-3,TGCGCCAGCAGCCAAGATGTTGGTGCGGCGGGGGCCACAGATACGCAGTATTTT,CASSQDVGAAGATDTQYF
NA,TRBV7-2,NA,TRBJ2-3,TGTGCCAGCAGCCCTACCGCAATTCGGAGAGATACGCAGTATTTT,CASSPTAIRRDTQYF
NA,TRBV19,TRBD1,TRBJ1-2,TGTGCCACAGACACCGGGACAGGAATTCCTAACTATGGCTACACCTTC,CATDTGTGIPNYGYTF
few,TRBV5-6,TRBD1,TRBJ2-2,TGTGCCAGCAGCGCGGGACAGGCCAACACCGGGGAGCTGTTTTTT,CASSAGQANTGELFF
NA,TRBV7-3,NA,TRBJ1-1,TGTGCCAGCAGCTTAAACGGGGGGGCACGTGAAGCTTTCTTT,CASSLNGGAREAFF
NA,TRBV6-1,TRBD2,TRBJ2-1,TGTGCCAGCAGTGAAAACGGGGGGGGATACAATGAGCAGTTCTTC,CASSENGGGYNEQFF
NA,TRBV11-3,TRBD1,TRBJ1-3,TGTGCCAGCAGCTTAGGCCTCGGACAGGGAGGCTCTGGAAACACCATATATTTT,CASSLGLGQGGSGNTIYF
NA,TRBV7-8,TRBD1,TRBJ2-1,TGTGCCAGCAGCTTGAACAGGGGGGACAATGAGCAGTTCTTC,CASSLNRGDNEQFF
NA,TRBV6-5,NA,TRBJ2-3,TGTGCCAGCCAAGAATTAGGGGGTTCTAAAGATACGCAGTATTTT,CASQELGGSKDTQYF
few,TRBV6-7,NA,TRBJ1-1,TGTGCCAGCAGAGTCCCGAGGAAAGACACTGAAGCTTTCTTT,CASRVPRKDTEAFF
NA,TRBV29-1,NA,TRBJ1-1,TGCAGCGTTGATAAGGGGACTGAAGCTTTCTTT,CSVDKGTEAFF
NA,TRBV7-8,TRBD2,TRBJ2-7,TGTGCCAGCAGCTCGCGGGGGGCACTTGGATCCCCTGGCGAGCAGTACTTC,CASSSRGALGSPGEQYF
NA,TRBV6-5,NA,TRBJ2-3,TGTGCCAGCAGTTACGGGCTAGCTAGCACAGATACGCAGTATTTT,CASSYGLASTDTQYF
few,TRBV10-2,NA,TRBJ2-3,TGCGCCAGCAGTAATGCGAACAGGGGCACAGATACGCAGTATTTT,CASSNANRGTDTQYF
NA,TRBV2,TRBD1,TRBJ1-2,TGCGCCAGCAGCGAGACCCGTACAGGGGACTATGGCTACACCTTC,CASSETRTGDYGYTF
few,TRBV6-6,TRBD2,TRBJ2-7,TGTGCCAGCAGTACGGGACTAGCGGGGGGCTACGAGCAGTACTTC,CASSTGLAGGYEQYF
NA,TRBV5-6,NA,TRBJ2-7,TGTGCCAGCAGCTTGGGGGCAGGGCATGAGCAGTACTTC,CASSLGAGHEQYF
NA,TRBV18,NA,TRBJ1-1,TGTGCCAGCTCACCGAACGCGGCAGGGAGGGTGAACACTGAAGCTTTCTTT,CASSPNAAGRVNTEAFF
NA,TRBV10-3,NA,TRBJ1-1,TGTGCCATCAGTCAACAGGGGAACACTGAAGCTTTCTTT,CAISQQGNTEAFF
NA,TRBV9,NA,TRBJ1-2,TGTGCCAGCGGTCTTATGAGCTATGGCTACACCTTC,CASGLMSYGYTF
NA,TRBV4-3,TRBD1,TRBJ1-1,TGCGCCAGCAGCCAAGACAGGGGACAGGGAGGGACTGAAGCTTTCTTT,CASSQDRGQGGTEAFF
once,TRBV29-1,TRBD2,TRBJ2-7,TGCAGCGTCTCCGGGACTAGCGGGGGACGCTACGAGCAGTACTTC,CSVSGTSGGRYEQYF
NA,TRBV11-2,TRBD2,TRBJ2-7,TGTGCCAGCAGCTTAGATAGTCTAGCGGGCTACGAGCAGTACTTC,CASSLDSLAGYEQYF
NA,TRBV19,TRBD1,TRBJ2-2,TGTGCCAGTAGAAAGACAGGGGGCCCGGCCGGGGAGCTGTTTTTT,CASRKTGGPAGELFF
NA,TRBV18,NA,TRBJ2-1,TGTGCCAGCTCAACTACCTACAATGAGCAGTTCTTC,CASSTTYNEQFF
NA,TRBV11-3,TRBD1,TRBJ2-1,TGTGCCAGCAGCCCGACAGGGGGATACAATGAGCAGTTCTTC,CASSPTGGYNEQFF
NA,TRBV5-1,TRBD2,TRBJ2-7,TGCGCCAGCAGCTTGGGGTTCGGGACTAGCGGCTACGAGCAGTACTTC,CASSLGFGTSGYEQYF
NA,TRBV27,NA,TRBJ2-1,TGTGCCAGCAGTTTCGGGGCGAGGACAGACAATGAGCAGTTCTTC,CASSFGARTDNEQFF
NA,TRBV4-3,TRBD1,TRBJ2-7,TGCGCCAGCAGCCAAGGCGTGACAGGGGGCCTCTACGAGCAGTACTTC,CASSQGVTGGLYEQYF
NA,TRBV11-2,TRBD2,TRBJ2-3,TGTGCCAGCAGCTTACTAGCGGGGGGGCCGACAGATACGCAGTATTTT,CASSLLAGGPTDTQYF
NA,TRBV18,TRBD1,TRBJ2-5,TGTGCCAGCTCACCATTCTCTACAGGGGTTGGAGAGACCCAGTACTTC,CASSPFSTGVGETQYF